This T cell receptor (beta chain) came from a study of blood T cell repertoires in COVID-19. Study overall: The United States, Italy and Spain were the sources of the acute and convalescent COVID-19 samples. The cDNA or gDNA used as material had been derived from T cells, B-cell-depleted T cells, or PBMCs.

The V and J ends lost 4 bases and 5 bases respectively, with 16 bases between them. The CDR3 is 15 amino acids. Germline CDR1 is SGHRS and CDR2 is YFSETQ. As originally analysed: Researchers report that nucleated cell counts were estimated from reference gene primer amplification. The data were produced by immunoSEQ multiplex PCR, yet TCRdb's version contains in-frame clones alone and is incomplete. Clone size and the V and J calls come from that table; the DNA yielded D and trimming. Altogether roughly 200,000 clones are present, about 83% being singletons, with the ten largest covering approximately 5.1%.

Sequenced sample: peripheral blood. This receptor was taken from a woman between 65 and 79 years old with active or convalescent COVID-19. The V gene is TRBV5-1, the J gene TRBJ1-5; D is possibly TRBD1 (6 bases). The CDR3 DNA sequence: TGCGCCAGCAGCCTCAAAACAGGGTCGGATCAGCCCCAGCATTTT. This gives the protein CASSLKTGSDQPQHF. Full variable domain (outside the CDR3, taken from reference TRBV5-1 and TRBJ1-5): KAGVTQTPRYLIKTRGQQVTLSCSPISGHRSVSWYQQTPGQGLQFLFEYFSETQRNKGNFPGRFSGRQFSNSRSEMNVSTLELGDSALYLCASSLKTGSDQPQHFGDGTRLSIL.